A single sample gave rise to the 15 T cell receptor beta chains below, sequenced in a study of Ad26.COV2.S vaccination and SARS-CoV-2 variants. Libraries were prepared by immunoSEQ multiplex PCR; TCRdb keeps only in-frame clonotypes and omits some of them. This table has 150,000 to 200,000 clones, around nine tenths appearing once. Sequencing was performed on peripheral blood, taken after recovery from COVID-19. The receptors shown here come from a human donor who had recovered from COVID-19.

V is TRBV7-6 and J is TRBJ1-4; D not resolved. The CDR3 length is 15 residues. With 5 bases removed from V and 8 bases from J, the gap between germline ends came to 18 bases. The germline CDR1 and CDR2 sequences are SGHVS and FNYEAQ. The CDR3 bases are TGTGCCAGCAGCCCCAGGTGGATCCACGGGGAAAAACTGTTTTTT. Its protein product is CASSPRWIHGEKLFF.

The chain recombines TRBV5-1 with TRBJ1-1; 7 positions agree with TRBD1. CDR3 length: 15 amino acids. The junction had 8 bases not matched to a gene; V was cut back by 4 bases and J by 2 bases. CDR1 and CDR2 from the germline V gene are SGHRS and YFSETQ. The CDR3 coding sequence is TGCGCCAGCAGCCTCTCGACAGGGCCCAACACTGAAGCTTTCTTT. Amino acid sequence: CASSLSTGPNTEAFF. Using reference TRBV5-1 and TRBJ1-1 for the parts outside the CDR3, the full variable domain is KAGVTQTPRYLIKTRGQQVTLSCSPISGHRSVSWYQQTPGQGLQFLFEYFSETQRNKGNFPGRFSGRQFSNSRSEMNVSTLELGDSALYLCASSLSTGPNTEAFFGQGTRLTVV.

The chain couples TRBV27 to TRBJ2-7, with 10 nucleotides matching TRBD2. Germline CDR1 MNHEY, CDR2 SMNVEV (reference sequence). V shed 8 bases, J shed 6 bases, and the junction held 10 bases outside the gene matches. The CDR3 totals 14 residues. The CDR3 DNA is TGTGCCAGCGGACCTCTAGCGGGAGTGCGCGAGCAGTACTTC. It codes for CASGPLAGVREQYF.

This rearrangement joins TRBV6-5 to TRBJ1-5; D remains ambiguous. There are 15 residues in the CDR3. Germline CDR1 reads MNHEY; CDR2 reads SVGAGI. V shed 0 bases and J shed 2 bases, with 8 bases lying between them. The CDR3 region is CASSYSGGGNQPQHF. CDR3 DNA: TGTGCCAGCAGTTACTCTGGAGGAGGCAATCAGCCCCAGCATTTT.

The chain couples TRBV3-1 (or the pseudogene TRBV3-2) to TRBJ2-5; the D gene could be TRBD1 or TRBD2 (5 bases each). Trimming took off 0 bases at V and 7 bases at J, with 15 bases between the two ends. Germline CDR1 reads LGHDT; CDR2 reads YNNKEL (reference sequence). The length of the CDR3 is 15 residues. The CDR3 here is CASSQEGPQVGTQYF. CDR3 sequence (DNA): TGTGCCAGCAGCCAAGAGGGACCCCAGGTAGGGACCCAGTACTTC.

The chain couples TRBV11-1 to TRBJ2-5; D may match TRBD1 or TRBD2 (5 bases each). The CDR3 is made up of 13 amino acids. Germline CDR1 reads SGHAT; CDR2 reads FQDESV (reference sequence). Trimming took off 7 bases at V and 1 base at J, with 10 bases between the two ends. The CDR3: CASKRDPQETQYF. The DNA for the CDR3 is TGTGCCAGCAAGAGGGACCCCCAAGAGACCCAGTACTTC.

The chain has TRBV7-2 and TRBJ2-3; 11 bases align to TRBD2. The germline V gene has CDR1 SGHTA and CDR2 FQGNSA. Trimming at V came to 2 bases and at J to 1 base, leaving 2 bases not matched to a gene. This CDR3 is 16 amino acids long. The CDR3 coding sequence is TGTGCCAGCAGCTTAACTAGCGGGGGAGGCACAGATACGCAGTATTTT. As protein: CASSLTSGGGTDTQYF.

This chain connects TRBV2 to TRBJ1-6; 10 positions agree with TRBD1. Germline V gene sequence: CDR1 SNHLY, CDR2 FYNNEI. This CDR3 contains 14 residues. Unmatched junction bases numbered 6, after V lost 6 bases and J lost 10 bases. CDR3 coding DNA: TGTGCCAGCAGGGAGGGACAGGGGAGATCACCCCTCCACTTT. Amino acids: CASREGQGRSPLHF.

The rearrangement uses TRBV25-1 and TRBJ1-1, with 8 bases matching TRBD1. With 4 bases clipped from V and 6 bases from J, the junction kept 10 bases outside the gene matches. CDR1 is MGHDK and CDR2 is SYGVNS in the germline V gene. This CDR3 is built from 15 residues. In nucleotides, the CDR3 is TGTGCCAGCAGTGCCGCGGACAGGGCGATCGCTGAAGCTTTCTTT. This sequence encodes CASSAADRAIAEAFF.

The rearrangement links TRBV4-1 to TRBJ1-6; D is undetermined. With 3 bases removed from V and 7 bases from J, the gap between germline ends came to 4 bases. There are 12 residues in the CDR3. The germline V gene encodes CDR1 MGHRA and CDR2 YSYEKL. The CDR3 reads CASSHTNSPLHF. The CDR3 DNA is TGCGCCAGCAGCCACACCAATTCACCCCTCCACTTT.

The J gene is TRBJ2-7, the V gene TRBV28; D tentatively fits TRBD1 or TRBD2 (5 bases each). V lost 8 bases and J 4 bases, leaving 21 bases between the germline ends. The CDR3 contains 15 residues. CDR1 is MDHEN and CDR2 is SYDVKM in the germline V gene. CDR3 amino acids: CASESPGAGAYEQYF. CDR3 coding DNA: TGTGCCAGCGAAAGCCCCGGGGCCGGAGCTTACGAGCAGTACTTC.

This clone was counted once. Other DNA sequences in the sample encode the same CDR3. This chain uses TRBV12-3 or TRBV12-4 with TRBJ2-5; D call uncertain. Deletions cut 3 bases from V and 5 bases from J, with 10 bases between. The CDR3 is 13 amino acids. This chain's CDR3 is CASSLGSGETQYF. In DNA form, the CDR3 reads TGTGCCAGCAGTTTGGGGTCGGGCGAGACCCAGTACTTC.

The V call is TRBV19, the J call TRBJ1-4; 7 positions agree with TRBD1. The V gene's germline CDR1 is LNHDA and CDR2 SQIVND (reference sequence). The CDR3 extends over 15 amino acids. Germline trimming cut 5 bases from V and 7 bases from J; bases unmatched to any gene: 10. The CDR3 spells CASSVTGTASEKLFF. The DNA for the CDR3 is TGTGCCAGTAGTGTAACCGGGACAGCCTCTGAAAAACTGTTTTTT.

The V gene is TRBV4-2, the J gene TRBJ1-1, with D possibly TRBD1 on 5 matching bases. The V gene's germline CDR1 is LGHNA and CDR2 YNFKEQ. V shed 5 bases and J shed 0 bases, with 13 bases lying between them. This CDR3 has 15 residues. DNA for the CDR3: TGTGCCAGCAGCGGGGGGTTTGATATGAACACTGAAGCTTTCTTT. This translates into CASSGGFDMNTEAFF.

CDR3 sequence (DNA): TGTGCCAGCAGTTACTCGCCTGGAAACACCATATATTTT. Translated: CASSYSPGNTIYF. The chain uses TRBV6-5 and TRBJ1-3; D call uncertain. Looked up from germline, CDR1 is MNHEY and CDR2 is SVGAGI. This CDR3 region has 13 residues. V lost 0 bases, J lost 2 bases, and 2 bases lay in between.